What follows are 4 T cell receptor beta chains derived from one specimen sequenced in a study of neurological immune-mediated disorders. TCRdb analysed the 5' RACE reads with MiXCR anew, one entry per CDR3 protein. The data hold 14,000 or so distinct CDR3 sequences, with roughly 6.9% observed a single time. Sequencing was carried out using CD8+ T cells from blood. The receptor set was obtained from a woman between 40 and 50 years old in good health.

This clonotype has a count of ten or more. This chain uses TRBV3-1 with TRBJ2-7; D remains ambiguous. The CDR3 sequence is 14 residues long. Germline V gives CDR1 LGHDT, CDR2 YNNKEL (reference sequence). With 2 bases removed from V and 4 bases from J, the gap between germline ends came to 12 bases. Here the CDR3 DNA reads TGTGCCAGCAGCCAATTCAGGACGTCTTACGAGCAGTACTTC. It translates to CASSQFRTSYEQYF.

At least ten counts were recorded for this clonotype. The CDR3 is CASSDRASGASYNEQFF. In DNA form, the CDR3 reads TGTGCCAGCAGTGATAGGGCCAGCGGGGCGTCCTACAATGAGCAGTTCTTC. The rearrangement links TRBV2 to TRBJ2-1; TRBD2 aligns across 7 bases. J lost 1 base, V lost 3 bases, and 9 bases had no gene match. Germline V CDR1 and CDR2: SNHLY, FYNNEI. The CDR3 is 17 amino acids.

This clonotype showed up many times. The genes are TRBV6-2 or TRBV6-3 and TRBJ2-2, with TRBD2 as a possible D gene (6 bases). Trimming shortened V by 0 bases and J by 3 bases, and 14 bases separated the two germline ends. Per the germline V gene, CDR1 is MNHEY and CDR2 is SVGEGT. The CDR3 runs 17 residues. The CDR3 nucleotides are TGTGCCAGCAGTTACTCGAGGTCCGGGGAGGACACCGGGGAGCTGTTTTTT. Encoded protein: CASSYSRSGEDTGELFF.

This clonotype was observed at least ten times. This chain joins TRBV5-1 and TRBJ1-5; D gene unclear. From germline, CDR1 is SGHRS and CDR2 YFSETQ. The CDR3 sequence is 13 residues long. V lost 5 bases and J lost 7, with 13 bases in between. The CDR3 is CASRLDEQQPQHF. The CDR3 nucleotides are TGCGCCAGCAGACTAGACGAGCAGCAGCCCCAGCATTTT.